The 28 T cell receptor beta chains given below trace back to one sample, sequenced in a study of T-cell reconstitution after alpha-beta-depleted transplantation in children. Unique molecular identifiers featured in how the TCRbeta library was prepared. TCRdb called the PCR reads again in MiXCR, with one record for every CDR3 protein. The sample carries 450,000 to 550,000 distinct CDR3 sequences, about an eighth recorded once. The sample in question was PBMCs, mostly from graft donor cells, obtained 180 days after TCRalphabeta/CD19-depleted stem cell transplant. The receptors originated from a female patient aged 2-9 years who had a stem cell transplant for aplastic anemia, so the T cells may come from the graft donor.

The V and J genes are TRBV20-1 and TRBJ1-2; D not certain. Germline V gene lookup returns CDR1 DFQATT and CDR2 SNEGSKA (reference sequence). V lost 5 bases and J lost 7, with 17 bases in between. This CDR3 spans 13 amino acids. The CDR3 DNA reads as TGCAGTGCTTCGACCCTTTTGGGCTCTGGCTACACCTTC. Translating gives CSASTLLGSGYTF.

The V and J genes are TRBV5-1 and TRBJ1-2; D is ambiguous. The CDR3 spans 13 residues. Per the germline V gene, CDR1 is SGHRS and CDR2 is YFSETQ. Trimming took off 8 bases at V and 6 bases at J, with 17 bases between the two ends. In DNA, the CDR3 is TGCGCCAGTGGCTTTGGAGCAGGAGATGGCTACACCTTC. This encodes CASGFGAGDGYTF.

This clonotype was counted between two and nine times. The chain has TRBV7-9 and TRBJ2-7; TRBD2 is a possible D gene (5 bases). CDR1 is SEHNR, CDR2 FQNEAQ, per germline (reference sequence). This CDR3 spans 13 amino acids. This CDR3 reads CASSIASRGEQYV. For the CDR3, the DNA is TGTGCCAGCAGCATAGCCTCCCGGGGCGAGCAGTACGTC.

This chain connects TRBV24-1 to TRBJ2-1; D is possibly TRBD2 (6 bases). Germline assignment: CDR1 KGHDR and CDR2 SFDVKD. This CDR3 is built from 15 residues. V lost 7 bases, J lost 2 bases, and 14 bases lay in between. CDR3 sequence (DNA): TGTGCCACCAGCTCCCGGACTATACCCTACAATGAGCAGTTCTTC. The encoded protein is CATSSRTIPYNEQFF.

The sample holds a few counts of this clonotype. One end of the junction does not line up with germline, which may come from a read error. The chain joins TRBV6-1 to TRBJ1-5; TRBD1 matches 9 bases. Germline V gene lookup returns CDR1 MNHNS and CDR2 SASEGT. The CDR3 is 14 residues long. The CDR3: CASRDRGFYQPQHF. The CDR3 region has the DNA TGTGCCAGCCGTGACAGGGGGTTTTATCAGCCCCAGCATTTT.

The chain recombines TRBV19 with TRBJ2-1, with D hard to call. The CDR3 runs to 12 residues. CDR1 is LNHDA, CDR2 SQIVND, per germline (reference sequence). Trimming left V 3 bases short and J 3 bases short, with 3 bases between. The CDR3 loop reads CASSIGYNEQFF. CDR3 bases: TGTGCCAGTAGTATTGGCTACAATGAGCAGTTCTTC. Using reference TRBV19 and TRBJ2-1 for the parts outside the CDR3, the full variable domain is DGGITQSPKYLFRKEGQNVTLSCEQNLNHDAMYWYRQDPGQGLRLIYYSQIVNDFQKGDIAEGYSVSREKKESFPLTVTSAQKNPTAFYLCASSIGYNEQFFGPGTRLTVL.

This clonotype occurred many times. The DNA for the CDR3 is TGTGCCAGCAGCGTACTAGCGGGGGGCACAGATACGCAGTATTTT. Protein: CASSVLAGGTDTQYF. The rearrangement joins TRBV7-2 to TRBJ2-3, with 11 positions matching TRBD2. Germline V gene data show CDR1 as SGHTA and CDR2 as FQGNSA. V shed 5 bases and J 1 base; nucleotides not matched to a gene: 2. This CDR3 region has 15 residues.

This chain joins TRBV20-1 and TRBJ2-2; TRBD2 agrees at 8 bases. Germline V gives CDR1 DFQATT, CDR2 SNEGSKA (reference sequence). The CDR3 is made up of 16 amino acids. V lost 2 bases and J lost 1; bases outside the gene matches: 6. CDR3 sequence (DNA): TGCAGTGCTAGAAGGACTAGCCCCTTGAACACCGGGGAGCTGTTTTTT. The encoded protein is CSARRTSPLNTGELFF.

V and J are TRBV24-1 and TRBJ1-4; TRBD1 might be the D (5 bases). Germline V gives CDR1 KGHDR, CDR2 SFDVKD. CDR3 length: 16 residues. Trimming removed 3 bases from V and 6 bases from J, with 16 bases in between. In DNA form, the CDR3 reads TGTGCCACCAGTGATCCCCGGCAAGGGGAAGATGAAAAACTGTTTTTT. This encodes CATSDPRQGEDEKLFF.

This chain uses TRBV6-1 with TRBJ2-7; 7 bases map to TRBD1. The CDR3 has 14 amino acids. Per germline, CDR1 MNHNS and CDR2 SASEGT. Trimming took 3 bases from V and 6 from J; bases not matched to a gene: 8. CDR3 protein: CASSEHVTGIEQYF. In DNA form, the CDR3 reads TGTGCCAGCAGTGAGCATGTGACAGGGATCGAGCAGTACTTC.

This clonotype was counted between two and nine times. This chain uses TRBV12-3 or TRBV12-4 with TRBJ1-6; a weak D match, TRBD1 (5 bases). V lost 3 bases, J lost 7 bases, and 13 bases lay in between. The CDR3 covers 15 residues. The CDR3 loop is CASSFSSGGNSPLHF. The CDR3 DNA is TGTGCCAGCAGTTTCTCCTCCGGGGGAAATTCACCCCTCCACTTT.

This clonotype has just a few counts. The chain is built from TRBV5-1 and TRBJ2-2; D not resolved. Germline V lookup: CDR1 SGHRS, CDR2 YFSETQ. V was trimmed by 0 bases and J by 7 bases, leaving 7 bases between them. This CDR3 contains 13 residues. CDR3 coding DNA: TGCGCCAGCAGCTTGGCCGCATACGGGGAGCTGTTTTTT. This codes for CASSLAAYGELFF.

This sequence joins TRBV12-3 or TRBV12-4 and TRBJ1-2, with 7 positions matching TRBD1. V lost 0 bases, J lost 2 bases, and 3 bases stayed unmatched. This CDR3 comprises 15 residues. The CDR3: CASSLAQGQNYGYTF. DNA for the CDR3: TGTGCCAGCAGTTTAGCCCAGGGACAGAACTATGGCTACACCTTC.

This chain links TRBV29-1 with TRBJ1-2; tentative D call: TRBD1 (6 bases). From germline, CDR1 is SQVTM and CDR2 ANQGSEA. V shed 6 bases and J shed 2 bases, with 13 bases lying between them. The CDR3 length is 13 residues. The CDR3 nucleotides are TGCAGCGTGACCCCGACAGGAAACTATGGCTACACCTTC. Translated: CSVTPTGNYGYTF.

This clonotype is a singleton in its sample. This chain links TRBV29-1 with TRBJ1-2; D may be TRBD1 (5 bases). CDR3 length equals 12 residues. V was cut by 7 bases and J by 8 bases, with 17 bases left in between. CDR1 is SQVTM and CDR2 is ANQGSEA in the germline V gene. CDR3: CSAGTGLEGYTF. The CDR3, as DNA: TGCAGCGCCGGCACAGGTCTAGAAGGCTACACCTTC.

This chain uses TRBV12-3 or TRBV12-4 with TRBJ2-6, with 9 bases matching TRBD2. The CDR3 has 18 residues. The CDR3 here is CTITPRLAGTPGANVLTF. The CDR3 DNA reads TGTACCATCACCCCGCGGCTAGCGGGAACTCCTGGGGCCAACGTCCTGACTTTC.

The J gene is TRBJ1-2, the V gene TRBV4-1; D perhaps matches TRBD1 (5 bases). The ends were cut back, 0 bases at V and 4 bases at J, with 27 bases in the middle. Germline V gene sequence: CDR1 MGHRA, CDR2 YSYEKL. This CDR3 is 20 amino acids long. CDR3 DNA: TGCGCCAGCAGCCAAGATGGCCCAGAAGCTCGACAGTTCTCTACCTATGGCTACACCTTC. Its protein product is CASSQDGPEARQFSTYGYTF.

The chain employs TRBV20-1 and TRBJ2-7, with 7 nucleotides matching TRBD1. After removal of 6 bases from V and 0 bases from J, the junction contained 5 bases not matched to a gene. Per the germline V gene, CDR1 is DFQATT and CDR2 is SNEGSKA (reference sequence). This CDR3 region has 13 residues. CDR3 DNA: TGCAGTGCCCGGACAGGCTACTCCTACGAGCAGTACTTC. Translating it yields CSARTGYSYEQYF.

V is TRBV28 and J is TRBJ1-3; D remains ambiguous. Germline CDR1 MDHEN, CDR2 SYDVKM. With 4 bases removed from V and 7 bases from J, the gap between germline ends came to 20 bases. The CDR3 has 16 amino acids. This chain's CDR3 is CASSSRTWTRRNTIYF. CDR3 bases: TGTGCCAGCAGTTCGCGAACATGGACCAGGAGGAACACCATATATTTT.

This clonotype occurred a few times. The gene calls are TRBV5-6 and TRBJ2-3; D tentatively fits TRBD1 or TRBD2 (5 bases each). The germline V and J ends were trimmed by 1 base and 0 bases, with 12 bases remaining between them. The CDR3 extends over 16 amino acids. Germline lookup yields CDR1 SGHDT and CDR2 YYEEEE. For the CDR3, the DNA is TGTGCCAGCAGCTTGAGGGGAGCCCTTAGCACAGATACGCAGTATTTT. Its protein product is CASSLRGALSTDTQYF.

The chain couples TRBV9 to TRBJ1-2; 8 bases fit TRBD1. Germline V gives CDR1 SGDLS, CDR2 YYNGEE. J gave up 3 bases and V 2 bases, and 12 bases lay outside the gene matches. The CDR3 has 17 residues. CDR3 amino acids: CASSVRPLRGQDYGYTF. CDR3 DNA: TGTGCCAGCAGCGTCCGACCGCTCAGGGGGCAGGACTATGGCTACACCTTC.

This clonotype was counted only a few times. This chain links TRBV5-1 with TRBJ1-2; D unclear. V lost 0 bases and J lost 10, with 19 bases in between. CDR1 and CDR2 (germline): SGHRS, YFSETQ. CDR3 length: 15 residues. The CDR3 sequence: CASSLEAAGGRFYTF. The CDR3 coding sequence is TGCGCCAGCAGCTTGGAGGCGGCCGGTGGACGGTTCTACACCTTC.

The rearrangement uses TRBV9 and TRBJ2-3; D is perhaps TRBD2 (5 bases). The CDR3 runs 19 residues. The germline gives CDR1 SGDLS, CDR2 YYNGEE. Between the trimmed V and J ends, which lost 0 bases and 1 base, there was a span of 21 bases. CDR3 in amino acids: CASSVDGTSGGRRTDTQYF. CDR3 nucleotide sequence: TGTGCCAGCAGCGTAGATGGAACGAGCGGTGGGAGACGCACAGATACGCAGTATTTT.

Only a few counts were recorded for this clonotype. This sequence joins TRBV5-5 and TRBJ2-7; perhaps TRBD1 as D (5 bases). The CDR3 is 15 residues long. Trimming cost V 0 bases and J 3 bases, with 13 bases left between them. Germline CDR1 and CDR2: SGHKS and YYEKEE (reference sequence). CDR3 DNA sequence: TGTGCCAGCAGCTTGGCCGACAGCAACTACTACGAGCAGTACTTC. This encodes CASSLADSNYYEQYF.

This chain connects TRBV27 to TRBJ2-2; D uncertain. CDR1 MNHEY and CDR2 SMNVEV come from the germline V gene (reference sequence). This CDR3 has 14 residues. Trimming stripped 2 bases from V and 5 bases from J, with 9 bases between. This CDR3 reads CASSLLSPTGELFF. Written as DNA, the CDR3 is TGTGCCAGCAGTTTACTGTCCCCAACCGGGGAGCTGTTTTTT.

This clonotype was recorded at least ten times. The J gene is TRBJ2-3, the V gene TRBV20-1; 7 bases align to TRBD1. CDR1 is DFQATT and CDR2 is SNEGSKA in the germline V gene (reference sequence). The trim removed 6 bases at V and 2 bases at J, leaving 5 bases unmatched. The CDR3 totals 13 residues. CDR3 region: CSAAGTATDTQYF. The CDR3 coding sequence is TGCAGTGCCGCCGGGACAGCCACAGATACGCAGTATTTT.

This sequence joins TRBV5-1 and TRBJ2-7; D is ambiguous. This CDR3 is 15 amino acids long. CDR1 is SGHRS and CDR2 is YFSETQ in the germline V gene. The V end lost 0 bases, the J end lost 0 bases, and 10 bases lay between the germline ends. The CDR3 DNA is TGCGCCAGCAGCTTGGGTGGAAGGAACTCCTACGAGCAGTACTTC. Translating gives CASSLGGRNSYEQYF.

The chain joins TRBV12-3 or TRBV12-4 to TRBJ2-5, with unresolved D. V lost 3 bases and J lost 1, with 6 bases in between. CDR3 length: 13 residues. The CDR3 region has the DNA TGTGCCAGCAGTTTGAGATTCCAAGAGACCCAGTACTTC. It encodes CASSLRFQETQYF.